One sample yielded the 31 T cell receptor beta chains listed below, sequenced in a study of shared clonotypes between healthy human individuals. Assay: immunoSEQ multiplex PCR; the TCRdb copy retains only in-frame clones and omits some. Seen here are about 1.5 million clones, roughly 98% observed once, and the top ten hold approximately 0.45%. The sequencing input was naive CD4+ T cells sorted from blood. The subset: CD45RA+ positively selected. The receptors derive from a man aged 25 to 40 in good health.

The chain combines TRBV2 with TRBJ2-7; TRBD2 aligns across 7 bases. Germline values: CDR1 SNHLY, CDR2 FYNNEI. The CDR3 totals 14 residues. After removal of 7 bases from V and 3 bases from J, the junction contained 9 bases not matched to a gene. In DNA, the CDR3 is TGTGCCAGCAATAGCGGGCCCTCCTTCTACGAGCAGTACTTC. Its protein is CASNSGPSFYEQYF.

The gene calls are TRBV6-1 and TRBJ1-2; a possible D gene is TRBD1 (5 bases). Germline-derived CDR1 and CDR2 are MNHNS and SASEGT. Trimming took 2 bases from V and 4 from J, leaving 11 bases between them. The CDR3 covers 14 residues. The DNA for the CDR3 is TGTGCCAGCAGTGAACCGGGGCGGATCTATGGCTACACCTTC. As protein: CASSEPGRIYGYTF.

The V gene is TRBV7-2, the J gene TRBJ2-7; unclear D gene. CDR1 SGHTA and CDR2 FQGNSA come from the germline V gene. The length of the CDR3 is 14 residues. Trimming shortened V by 5 bases and J by 2 bases, and 13 bases separated the two germline ends. CDR3 loop: CASSLYPGPYEQYF. CDR3 DNA sequence: TGTGCCAGCAGCCTATATCCCGGGCCCTACGAGCAGTACTTC. The full variable domain, completed using reference TRBV7-2 and TRBJ2-7, is GAGVSQSPSNKVTEKGKDVELRCDPISGHTALYWYRQSLGQGLEFLIYFQGNSAPDKSGLPSDRFSAERTGGSVSTLTIQRTQQEDSAVYLCASSLYPGPYEQYFGPGTRLTVT.

V usage is TRBV25-1 and J usage is TRBJ2-5; 7 bases align to TRBD2. The CDR3 loop spans 13 amino acids. Looked up from germline, CDR1 is MGHDK and CDR2 is SYGVNS. The J segment lost 5 bases and the V segment lost 0 bases, leaving 0 bases of the junction unmatched. The CDR3 region is CASSEYGRETQYF. The DNA of the CDR3 is TGTGCCAGCAGTGAATACGGGAGGGAGACCCAGTACTTC.

About this clone: Other DNA sequences in this sample translate to the same CDR3. J is TRBJ2-7 and V is TRBV9; D gene uncertain. In germline, CDR1 is SGDLS, CDR2 YYNGEE. V was cut by 0 bases and J by 1 base, with 8 bases left in between. This CDR3 has 14 amino acids. The CDR3 sequence is CASSVEARSYEQYF. DNA of the CDR3: TGTGCCAGCAGCGTAGAGGCCAGATCCTACGAGCAGTACTTC.

The chain couples TRBV28 to TRBJ2-7; 14 bases are shared with TRBD2. CDR3 length: 16 amino acids. J lost 3 bases, V lost 6 bases, and 7 bases had no gene match. Germline CDR1 is MDHEN and CDR2 is SYDVKM. CDR3 in amino acids: CASSPFGTSGSYEQYF. The CDR3 nucleotides read TGTGCCAGCAGCCCGTTCGGGACTAGCGGGAGCTACGAGCAGTACTTC.

The chain recombines TRBV7-3 with TRBJ1-2; D is perhaps TRBD1 (6 bases). Germline loops: CDR1 SGHTA, CDR2 FQGTGA. Trimming took 4 bases from V and 14 from J, leaving 20 bases between them. The CDR3 runs 13 residues. This CDR3 is CASSSDPGQPPTF. DNA for the CDR3: TGTGCCAGCAGCTCGGACCCTGGACAGCCTCCGACCTTC. The variable domain in full, with the rest retrieved from reference TRBV7-3 and TRBJ1-2, is GAGVSQTPSNKVTEKGKYVELRCDPISGHTALYWYRQSLGQGPEFLIYFQGTGAADDSGLPNDRFFAVRPEGSVSTLKIQRTERGDSAVYLCASSSDPGQPPTFGSGTRLTVV.

The rearrangement links TRBV28 to TRBJ2-1; a possible D gene is TRBD2 (6 bases). Trimming cost V 5 bases and J 5 bases, with 13 bases left between them. The germline V gene encodes CDR1 MDHEN and CDR2 SYDVKM. The CDR3 has 14 residues. CDR3 nucleotide sequence: TGTGCCAGCAGTCTCCCGGGGGTAGACAATGAGCAGTTCTTC. Translation gives CASSLPGVDNEQFF.

V and J are TRBV5-4 and TRBJ2-3, with D perhaps TRBD2 (6 bases). CDR3 length equals 15 residues. Looked up from germline, CDR1 is SGHNT and CDR2 is YYREEE (reference sequence). V lost 0 bases and J lost 6, with 14 bases in between. The CDR3 here is CASSLDTSSRDTQYF. The CDR3 nucleotides read TGTGCCAGCAGCTTGGATACTAGCTCCCGGGATACGCAGTATTTT.

CDR3 loop: CASSGWDRGNTEAFF. CDR3 nucleotides: TGTGCCAGCAGCGGGTGGGACAGGGGGAACACTGAAGCTTTCTTT. The rearrangement links TRBV5-8 to TRBJ1-1; 10 bases are a match to TRBD1. CDR3 length: 15 amino acids. Germline loops: CDR1 SGHTS, CDR2 YDEGEE. With V trimmed by 4 bases and J by 1 base, 4 bases remained unmatched.

J is TRBJ2-7 and V is TRBV18; 9 nucleotides line up with TRBD2. J was trimmed by 5 bases and V by 0 bases; bases with no gene match: 8. Germline values: CDR1 KGHSH, CDR2 LQKENI. The CDR3 contains 16 residues. The CDR3 spells CASSPPLAGRGDEQYF. CDR3 nucleotides: TGTGCCAGCTCACCACCGCTAGCGGGAAGAGGGGACGAGCAGTACTTC.

J is TRBJ2-3 and V is TRBV6-5, with 9 bases that match TRBD1. With 8 bases clipped from V and 4 bases from J, the junction kept 7 bases outside the gene matches. In germline, CDR1 is MNHEY, CDR2 SVGAGI. The CDR3 spans 14 residues. The CDR3 bases are TGTGCCAGCGGAACCGGGACAGGGCCAGATACGCAGTATTTT. Translated, it gives CASGTGTGPDTQYF.

This clone was found once. The chain uses TRBV6-5 and TRBJ1-5; D is uncertain. V gave up 4 bases and J gave up 7 bases, with 5 bases separating them. Germline V gives CDR1 MNHEY, CDR2 SVGAGI. The CDR3 is made up of 11 amino acids. The CDR3 DNA follows: TGTGCCAGCAGTTTAGGGCAGCCCCAGCATTTT. Amino acids: CASSLGQPQHF.

V is TRBV2 and J is TRBJ2-2, with D unresolved. The CDR3 sequence is 12 residues long. V was pared by 5 bases and J by 7 bases, with 8 bases between. CDR1 and CDR2 (germline): SNHLY, FYNNEI. The DNA for the CDR3 is TGTGCCAGCAGTCTTAAAATCGGGGAGCTGTTTTTT. Translation gives CASSLKIGELFF.

The V call is TRBV14, the J call TRBJ2-2; no clear D. Trimming pared 1 base from V and 2 bases from J, leaving 8 bases between. CDR3 length: 15 residues. Germline V gene sequence: CDR1 SGHDN, CDR2 FVKESK. The CDR3 is CASSQGIRNTGELFF. The CDR3 DNA sequence: TGTGCCAGCAGCCAAGGTATAAGAAACACCGGGGAGCTGTTTTTT.

The J gene is TRBJ2-7, the V gene TRBV28; the D gene is possibly TRBD1 (5 bases). Germline V gene sequence: CDR1 MDHEN, CDR2 SYDVKM. CDR3 length equals 15 residues. The ends were cut back, 5 bases at V and 1 base at J, with 15 bases in the middle. CDR3 amino acids: CASSTKSQGSYEQYF. In DNA form, the CDR3 reads TGTGCCAGCAGTACTAAATCCCAGGGTTCCTACGAGCAGTACTTC.

The rearrangement uses TRBV5-4 and TRBJ1-2; no firm D call. The germline gives CDR1 SGHNT, CDR2 YYREEE (reference sequence). Between the trimmed V and J ends, which lost 3 bases and 4 bases, there was a span of 19 bases. The CDR3 covers 16 residues. CDR3 in amino acids: CASSSEPTRRFYGYTF. CDR3 coding DNA: TGTGCCAGCAGCTCCGAACCAACAAGGAGGTTCTATGGCTACACCTTC.

The gene calls are TRBV5-5 and TRBJ2-3, with a weak D call TRBD1 (9 bases). The V end was cut by 4 bases, the J end by 2 bases, with 29 bases between. This CDR3 has 20 amino acids. Germline lookup yields CDR1 SGHKS and CDR2 YYEKEE (reference sequence). In DNA form, the CDR3 reads TGTGCCAGCAGCCCCAGCGGGGGACAGGGTTTAGGCCAGTCCACAGATACGCAGTATTTT. It translates to CASSPSGGQGLGQSTDTQYF.

The chain joins TRBV5-1 to TRBJ1-1, with D tentatively TRBD1 (5 bases). The CDR3 loop spans 15 amino acids. Germline CDR1 is SGHRS and CDR2 is YFSETQ. V was clipped by 4 bases and J by 0 bases, with 13 bases between them. The CDR3 region has the DNA TGCGCCAGCAGCCTGGGGGTGGGGATGAACACTGAAGCTTTCTTT. Its translation: CASSLGVGMNTEAFF.

CDR3 sequence reads: CASSLAQGASGELFF. The CDR3 nucleotides are TGTGCCAGCAGCTTAGCGCAGGGAGCATCCGGGGAGCTGTTTTTT. The gene calls are TRBV7-2 and TRBJ2-2; D tentatively reads TRBD1 or TRBD2 (5 bases each). Looked up from germline, CDR1 is SGHTA and CDR2 is FQGNSA. V dropped 0 bases and J dropped 6 bases, with 11 bases sitting between them. The CDR3 has 15 residues.

In DNA form, the CDR3 reads TGTGCCAGCAGTCCCAGGGGCGGGAGACTCTACGAGCAGTACTTC. It yields the protein CASSPRGGRLYEQYF. This chain links TRBV25-1 with TRBJ2-7, with D tentatively TRBD2 (7 bases). Trimming left V 5 bases short and J 3 bases short, with 17 bases between. CDR1 and CDR2 (germline): MGHDK, SYGVNS. The CDR3 spans 15 residues.

This chain connects TRBV27 to TRBJ2-3, with D perhaps matching TRBD2 (6 bases). The ends were cut back, 1 base at V and 2 bases at J, with 16 bases in the middle. CDR1 is MNHEY and CDR2 is SMNVEV in the germline V gene (reference sequence). This CDR3 region has 17 residues. The CDR3 sequence is CASSLLGDFSNTDTQYF. The DNA for the CDR3 is TGTGCCAGCAGTTTATTAGGGGACTTCTCGAACACAGATACGCAGTATTTT.

The chain couples TRBV2 to TRBJ2-7; possibly TRBD1 or TRBD2 for D (5 bases each). The germline CDR1 and CDR2 sequences are SNHLY and FYNNEI. Trimming stripped 6 bases from V and 6 bases from J, with 15 bases between. The CDR3 has 13 amino acids. For the CDR3, the DNA is TGTGCCAGCAGACGAGAGGGGTGGAGCGAGCAGTACTTC. Translated, it gives CASRREGWSEQYF.

This chain uses TRBV20-1 with TRBJ2-7; 7 bases are a match to TRBD1. This CDR3 contains 11 residues. Germline CDR1 reads DFQATT; CDR2 reads SNEGSKA (reference sequence). Trimming at V came to 5 bases and at J to 3 bases, leaving 1 base not matched to a gene. CDR3: CSAAGGYEQYF. The DNA of the CDR3 is TGCAGTGCTGCAGGGGGCTACGAGCAGTACTTC.

The chain couples TRBV11-2 to TRBJ2-3; no definite D call. Germline CDR1 and CDR2: SGHAT and FQNNGV. This CDR3 spans 16 amino acids. V shed 3 bases and J shed 0 bases, with 13 bases lying between them. This CDR3 reads CASSLFPPPSTDTQYF. The CDR3 region has the DNA TGTGCCAGCAGCTTGTTCCCACCCCCGAGCACAGATACGCAGTATTTT.

J is TRBJ2-2 and V is TRBV7-6; D unclear. The CDR3 has 15 residues. V was trimmed by 2 bases and J by 1 base, leaving 8 bases between them. Looked up from germline, CDR1 is SGHVS and CDR2 is FNYEAQ. The CDR3, as DNA: TGTGCCAGCAGCTTATGGGGTGAGAACACCGGGGAGCTGTTTTTT. It codes for CASSLWGENTGELFF.

Comments on this clone: The identical CDR3 is also encoded by other nucleotide sequences in the sample. The chain recombines TRBV5-1 with TRBJ2-2; 7 bases align to TRBD1. Germline V gene lookup returns CDR1 SGHRS and CDR2 YFSETQ. The CDR3 has 14 amino acids. Germline trimming cut 4 bases from V and 1 base from J; bases unmatched to any gene: 1. DNA of the CDR3: TGCGCCAGCAGCAGGGGGCGGAACACCGGGGAGCTGTTTTTT. The encoded protein is CASSRGRNTGELFF.

V usage is TRBV29-1 and J usage is TRBJ2-7; maybe TRBD2 (7 bases). Trimming took 6 bases from V and 2 from J, leaving 17 bases between them. The CDR3 totals 14 residues. Germline V CDR1 and CDR2: SQVTM, ANQGSEA. CDR3 amino acids: CSVGGAGVPYEQYF. The CDR3 DNA sequence: TGCAGCGTGGGGGGGGCGGGAGTCCCCTACGAGCAGTACTTC.

The table lists this clone with a count of one. This chain links TRBV20-1 with TRBJ1-2; the D is unclear. Trimming shortened V by 5 bases and J by 5 bases, and 9 bases separated the two germline ends. The germline gives CDR1 DFQATT, CDR2 SNEGSKA (reference sequence). There are 11 residues in the CDR3. Here the CDR3 DNA reads TGCAGTGCTGCCCCGGGGTATGGCTACACCTTC. It specifies CSAAPGYGYTF.

The V call is TRBV5-1, the J call TRBJ2-5, with TRBD1 matching over 7 bases. The germline gives CDR1 SGHRS, CDR2 YFSETQ. J lost 3 bases, V lost 2 bases, and 4 bases had no gene match. CDR3 size: 14 residues. The chain's CDR3 is CASSFRDREETQYF. The CDR3 DNA reads TGCGCCAGCAGCTTCCGGGACAGAGAAGAGACCCAGTACTTC.

V and J are TRBV6-5 and TRBJ2-7, with 7 bases matching TRBD1. This CDR3 spans 13 amino acids. The V gene's germline CDR1 is MNHEY and CDR2 SVGAGI. Trimming at V came to 7 bases and at J to 6 bases, leaving 9 bases not matched to a gene. This chain's CDR3 is CASTQDRATEQYF. DNA of the CDR3: TGTGCCAGCACCCAAGACAGGGCCACCGAGCAGTACTTC.